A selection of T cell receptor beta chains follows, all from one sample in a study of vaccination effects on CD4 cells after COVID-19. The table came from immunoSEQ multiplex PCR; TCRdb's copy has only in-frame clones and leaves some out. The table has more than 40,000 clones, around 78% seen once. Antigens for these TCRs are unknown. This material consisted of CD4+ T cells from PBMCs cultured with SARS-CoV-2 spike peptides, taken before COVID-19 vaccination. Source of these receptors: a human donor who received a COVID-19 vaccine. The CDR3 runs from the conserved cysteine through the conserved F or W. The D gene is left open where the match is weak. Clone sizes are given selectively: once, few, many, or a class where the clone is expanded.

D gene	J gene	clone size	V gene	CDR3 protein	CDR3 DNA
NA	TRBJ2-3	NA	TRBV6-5	CASSLGGPLTDTQYF	TGTGCCAGCAGCCTGGGGGGTCCCCTCACAGATACGCAGTATTTT
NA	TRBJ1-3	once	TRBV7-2	CASSLAGTIGNTIYF	TGTGCCAGCAGCTTAGCAGGCACGATTGGAAACACCATATATTTT
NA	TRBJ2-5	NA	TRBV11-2	CASSLAGAFQETQYF	TGTGCCAGCAGCTTAGCCGGGGCATTCCAAGAGACCCAGTACTTC
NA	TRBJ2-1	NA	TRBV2	CASNRGGNEQFF	TGTGCCAGCAATAGAGGGGGGAATGAGCAGTTCTTC
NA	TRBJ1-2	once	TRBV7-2	CASSSLVDQLGYTF	TGTGCCAGCAGCTCCCTGGTCGACCAGTTGGGCTACACCTTC
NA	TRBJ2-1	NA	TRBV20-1	CSARAYNEQFF	TGCAGTGCGAGAGCTTACAATGAGCAGTTCTTC
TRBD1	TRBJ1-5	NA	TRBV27	CASSKQGAYQPQHF	TGTGCCAGCAGTAAACAGGGGGCTTATCAGCCCCAGCATTTT
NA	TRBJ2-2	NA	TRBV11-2	CASSITTDTGELFF	TGTGCCAGCAGCATTACGACGGACACCGGGGAGCTGTTTTTT
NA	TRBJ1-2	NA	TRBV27	CASSRDTSNYGYTF	TGTGCCAGCAGCCGGGATACTTCTAACTATGGCTACACCTTC
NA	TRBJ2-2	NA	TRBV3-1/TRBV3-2	CASSQDARTPNTGELFF	TGTGCCAGCAGCCAAGACGCCCGGACCCCGAACACCGGGGAGCTGTTTTTT
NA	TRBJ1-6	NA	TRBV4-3	CASSQEGGRVFRNSPLHF	TGCGCCAGCAGCCAAGAGGGGGGAAGGGTCTTCAGAAATTCACCCCTCCACTTT
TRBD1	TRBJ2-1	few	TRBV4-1	CASSQTGSSEQFF	TGCGCCAGCAGCCAGACAGGGTCGTCCGAGCAGTTCTTC
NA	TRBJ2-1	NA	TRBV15	CATSRDINEQFF	TGTGCCACCAGCAGAGATATTAATGAGCAGTTCTTC
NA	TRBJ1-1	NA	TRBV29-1	CSVVTGLNTEAFF	TGCAGCGTCGTGACAGGCTTGAACACTGAAGCTTTCTTT
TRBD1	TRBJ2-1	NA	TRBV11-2	CASSLRCAGGVNNEQFF	TGTGCCAGCAGCTTAAGGTGTGCAGGGGGCGTAAACAATGAGCAGTTCTTC
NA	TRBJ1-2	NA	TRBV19	CASSISQGYYGYTF	TGTGCCAGTAGTATTTCGCAGGGTTACTATGGCTACACCTTC
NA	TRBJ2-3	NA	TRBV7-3	CASSLGSSTDTQYF	TGTGCCAGCAGCCTGGGATCTTCCACAGATACGCAGTATTTT
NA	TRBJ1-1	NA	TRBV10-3	CAISGSIGAVMNTEAFF	TGTGCCATCAGTGGATCCATAGGGGCAGTAATGAACACTGAAGCTTTCTTT
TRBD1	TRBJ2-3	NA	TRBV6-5	CAGQTGGSDTQYF	TGTGCCGGCCAGACAGGGGGGTCGGATACGCAGTATTTT
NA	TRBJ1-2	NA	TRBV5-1	CASSLIAPPEGGYTF	TGCGCCAGCAGCTTAATAGCTCCTCCTGAGGGTGGCTACACCTTC
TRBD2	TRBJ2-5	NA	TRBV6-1	CASSELGGDWETQYF	TGTGCCAGCAGTGAACTTGGGGGGGACTGGGAGACCCAGTACTTC
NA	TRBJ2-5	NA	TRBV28	CASSPQFRETQYF	TGTGCCAGCAGTCCCCAGTTCCGGGAGACCCAGTACTTC
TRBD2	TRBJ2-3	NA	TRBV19	CASSKTSGGITDTQYF	TGTGCCAGTAGTAAGACTAGCGGGGGAATAACAGATACGCAGTATTTT
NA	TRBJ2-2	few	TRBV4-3	CASSQDGLSNTGELFF	TGCGCCAGCAGCCAAGATGGCCTATCGAACACCGGGGAGCTGTTTTTT
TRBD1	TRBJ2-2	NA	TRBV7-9	CASSLVAGGTGELFF	TGTGCCAGCAGCTTAGTGGCAGGGGGCACCGGGGAGCTGTTTTTT
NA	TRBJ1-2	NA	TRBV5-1	CASSLAIVSASANYGYTF	TGCGCCAGCAGCTTGGCCATCGTTTCGGCTTCAGCTAACTATGGCTACACCTTC
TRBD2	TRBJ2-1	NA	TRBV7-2	CASSFFRTSARNNEQFF	TGTGCCAGCAGCTTCTTCAGGACTAGCGCTCGAAACAATGAGCAGTTCTTC
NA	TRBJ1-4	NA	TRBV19	CASSDVSSPNEKLFF	TGTGCCAGTAGTGATGTCAGCAGCCCAAATGAAAAACTGTTTTTT
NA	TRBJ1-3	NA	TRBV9	CASSQRDGGNTIYF	TGTGCCAGCAGCCAACGGGACGGTGGAAACACCATATATTTT
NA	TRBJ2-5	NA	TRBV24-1	CATSDSGVYQETQYF	TGTGCCACCAGTGATTCGGGAGTGTACCAAGAGACCCAGTACTTC
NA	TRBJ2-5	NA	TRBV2	CASSRRETQYF	TGTGCCAGCAGTCGCCGGGAGACCCAGTACTTC
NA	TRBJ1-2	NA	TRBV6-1	CASSERREGHYGYTF	TGTGCCAGCAGTGAAAGGAGAGAAGGCCACTATGGCTACACCTTC
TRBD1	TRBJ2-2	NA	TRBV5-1	CASSRRTGQNTGELFF	TGCGCCAGCAGCCGTCGGACAGGGCAGAACACCGGGGAGCTGTTTTTT
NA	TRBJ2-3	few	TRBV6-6	CASTLLGDTQYF	TGTGCCAGCACCCTCCTCGGGGATACGCAGTATTTT
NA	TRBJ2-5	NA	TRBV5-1	CASSLQGDETQYF	TGCGCCAGCAGCTTACAGGGTGATGAGACCCAGTACTTC
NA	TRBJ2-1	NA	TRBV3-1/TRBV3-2	CASSPLGNEQFF	TGTGCCAGCAGCCCTTTAGGGAATGAGCAGTTCTTC
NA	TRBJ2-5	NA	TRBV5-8	CASSPGEWGMNQETQYF	TGTGCCAGCAGCCCCGGTGAGTGGGGCATGAACCAAGAGACCCAGTACTTC
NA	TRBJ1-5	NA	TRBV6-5	CASIGQGIQPQHF	TGTGCCAGCATCGGGCAGGGAATTCAGCCCCAGCATTTT
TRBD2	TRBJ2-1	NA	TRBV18	CASSPRAGGSGEQFF	TGTGCCAGCTCACCACGGGCGGGGGGTTCAGGTGAGCAGTTCTTC
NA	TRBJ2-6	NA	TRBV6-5	CASTSLSGANVLTF	TGTGCCAGCACTAGTCTCTCTGGGGCCAACGTCCTGACTTTC
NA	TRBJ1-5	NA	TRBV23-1	CASSQVSGDSNQPQHF	TGCGCCAGCAGTCAAGTGAGCGGCGATAGCAATCAGCCCCAGCATTTT